This TCR beta chain derives from a study of CD8 T cells in Susac syndrome. V shed 2 bases and J shed 5 bases, with 10 bases lying between them. CDR1 is SGHDN and CDR2 is FVKESK in the germline V gene. This CDR3 spans 14 amino acids. The authors sequenced TCR beta from blood CD8+ and CD4+ T cells. Relapsing-remitting disease, either stable or active, was present in the treatment-naive patients who were the multiple sclerosis controls. Negative isolation was applied to CD8+ and CD4+ T cells, and FACS enrichment was applied to TEMRA cells. Reverse transcription of about 0.45 to 1 ug RNA was carried out with random hexamers. An immunoSEQ multiplex PCR amplified TCR beta CDR3 over 54 Vbeta and 13 Jbeta. TCRdb recomputed calls from the immunoSEQ multiplex PCR reads with MiXCR, one row per CDR3 protein. The sample yields some 200,000 distinct CDR3 sequences, 95% seen once.

This TCR came from a human donor with multiple sclerosis. The rearrangement links TRBV14 to TRBJ2-1; D unclear. Sequencing used CD4+ T cells from PBMCs. The CDR3 nucleotides are TGTGCCAGCAGCCAACCCCGGCGTAACAATGAGCAGTTCTTC. Translating it yields CASSQPRRNNEQFF.